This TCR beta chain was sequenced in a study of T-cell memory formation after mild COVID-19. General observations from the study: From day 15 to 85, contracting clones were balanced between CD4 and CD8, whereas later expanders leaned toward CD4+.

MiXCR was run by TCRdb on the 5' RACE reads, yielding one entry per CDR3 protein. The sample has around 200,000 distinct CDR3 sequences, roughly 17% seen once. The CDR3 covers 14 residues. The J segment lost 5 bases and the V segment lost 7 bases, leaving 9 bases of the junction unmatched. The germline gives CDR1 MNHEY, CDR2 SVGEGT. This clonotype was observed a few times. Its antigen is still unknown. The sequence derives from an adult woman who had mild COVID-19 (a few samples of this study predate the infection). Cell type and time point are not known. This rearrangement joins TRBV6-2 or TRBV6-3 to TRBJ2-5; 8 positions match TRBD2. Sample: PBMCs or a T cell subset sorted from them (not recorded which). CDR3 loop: CASTPAGEGETQYF. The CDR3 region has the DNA TGTGCCAGCACCCCAGCGGGAGAAGGGGAGACCCAGTACTTC.